The T cell receptor (beta chain) described here comes from a study of blood T cells in healthy people across ages. Study-wide findings and caveats: More naive CD4+ cells and higher diversity marked long-lived donors relative to aged donors.

The CDR3 length is 14 residues. Looked up from germline, CDR1 is LNHNV and CDR2 is YYDKDF (reference sequence). Primed by a sample-barcoded 5' primer and a J-beta primer mix, a second PCR proceeded for roughly 7 to 12 cycles. TCRdb called the 5' RACE reads again in MiXCR, with one record for every CDR3 protein. Of roughly 1.5 million distinct CDR3 sequences listed, 35% to 45% are singletons. This clonotype came up once. Its antigen remains unidentified. A junction end diverges from the germline sequence, so it may reflect a read error. The material sequenced was blood. The rearrangement links TRBV15 to TRBJ2-3, with D unclear. This receptor was identified in a woman between 18 and 29 years old in good health. The CDR3 loop is CATGRERPPDTQYF. CDR3 coding DNA: TGTGCCACCGGCAGAGAACGACCCCCAGATACGCAGTATTTT.